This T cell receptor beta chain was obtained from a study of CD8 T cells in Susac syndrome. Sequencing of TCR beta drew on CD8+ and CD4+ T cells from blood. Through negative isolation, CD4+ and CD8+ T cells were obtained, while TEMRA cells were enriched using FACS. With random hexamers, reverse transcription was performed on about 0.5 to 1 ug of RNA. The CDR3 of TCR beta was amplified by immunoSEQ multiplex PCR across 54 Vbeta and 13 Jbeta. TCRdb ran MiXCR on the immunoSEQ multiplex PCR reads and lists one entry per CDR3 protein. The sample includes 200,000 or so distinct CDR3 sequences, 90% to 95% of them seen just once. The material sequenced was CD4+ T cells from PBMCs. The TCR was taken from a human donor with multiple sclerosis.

DNA of the CDR3: TGCAGTGCTTTCGACAGGGACTCTGGAAACACCATATATTTT. Translation gives CSAFDRDSGNTIYF. The J gene is TRBJ1-3, the V gene TRBV20-1; TRBD1 matches 7 bases. V shed 5 bases and J 0 bases; nucleotides not matched to a gene: 4. The V gene's germline CDR1 is DFQATT and CDR2 SNEGSKA (reference sequence). The CDR3 sequence is 14 residues long.